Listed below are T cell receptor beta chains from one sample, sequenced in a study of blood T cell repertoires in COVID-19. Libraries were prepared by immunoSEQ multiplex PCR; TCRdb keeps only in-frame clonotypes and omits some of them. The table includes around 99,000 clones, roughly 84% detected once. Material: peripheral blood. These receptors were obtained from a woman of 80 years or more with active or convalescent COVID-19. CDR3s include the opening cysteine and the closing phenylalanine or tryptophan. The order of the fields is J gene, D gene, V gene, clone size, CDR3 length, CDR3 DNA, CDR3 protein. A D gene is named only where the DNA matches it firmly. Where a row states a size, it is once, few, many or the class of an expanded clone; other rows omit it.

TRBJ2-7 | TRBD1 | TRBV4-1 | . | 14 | TGCGCCAGCAGTATTGGGGACAGGGTCTCTCAGCAGTACTTC | CASSIGDRVSQQYF
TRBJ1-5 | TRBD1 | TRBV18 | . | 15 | TGTGCCAGCTCACCGTCGACAGGGGATAATCAGCCCCAGCATTTT | CASSPSTGDNQPQHF
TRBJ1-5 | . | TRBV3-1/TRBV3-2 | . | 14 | TGTGCCAGCAGCCAAACAGGGTTCGGACAGCCCCAGCATTTT | CASSQTGFGQPQHF
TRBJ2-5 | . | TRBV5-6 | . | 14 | TGTGCCAGCAGCTCTCGGATGGGAGAAGAGACCCAGTACTTC | CASSSRMGEETQYF
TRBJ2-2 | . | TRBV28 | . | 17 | TGTGCCAGCAGCTTAGCGTATGGGAGGTGGAACACCGGGGAGCTGTTTTTT | CASSLAYGRWNTGELFF
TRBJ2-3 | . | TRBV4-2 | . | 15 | TGTGCCAGCAGCCAAGCGAGCCTCTTGAGGGATACGCAGTATTTT | CASSQASLLRDTQYF
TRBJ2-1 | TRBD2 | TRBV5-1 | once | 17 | TGCGCCAGCAGCTTCTTGTCCGGGGCGGGAGGGAGTAATGAGCAGTTCTTC | CASSFLSGAGGSNEQFF
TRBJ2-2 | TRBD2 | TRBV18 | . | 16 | TGTGCCAGCTCACCACCGGGACTAGCGAACACCGGGGAGCTGTTTTTT | CASSPPGLANTGELFF
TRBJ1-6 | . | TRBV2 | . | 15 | TGTGCCAGCAGTGTCTACACAGGTCTTGGTTCACCCCTCCACTTT | CASSVYTGLGSPLHF
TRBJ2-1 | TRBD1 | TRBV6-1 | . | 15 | TGTGCCAGCAGTGAAAGGGACAGAATCTACAATGAGCAGTTCTTC | CASSERDRIYNEQFF
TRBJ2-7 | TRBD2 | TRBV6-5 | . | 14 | TGTGCCAGCTCAGTAGCGGGAGGCTCCTACGAGCAGTACTTC | CASSVAGGSYEQYF
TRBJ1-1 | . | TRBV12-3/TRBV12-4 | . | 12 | TGTGCCAGCAGTATCCTCGGCACTGAAGCTTTCTTT | CASSILGTEAFF
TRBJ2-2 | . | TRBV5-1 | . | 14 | TGCGCCAGCAGCCCACGTTCGGTAACCGGGGAGCTGTTTTTT | CASSPRSVTGELFF
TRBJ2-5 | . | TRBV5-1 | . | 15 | TGCGCCAGCAGCTCCGGAGGAGACCTCCAAGAGACCCAGTACTTC | CASSSGGDLQETQYF
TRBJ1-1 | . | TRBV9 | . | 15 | TGTGCCAGCAGCGAAACGGGGGGCATGAACACTGAAGCTTTCTTT | CASSETGGMNTEAFF
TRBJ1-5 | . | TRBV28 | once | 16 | TGTGCCAGCAGTTCACTTACAGGTTTAAGCAATCAGCCCCAGCATTTT | CASSSLTGLSNQPQHF
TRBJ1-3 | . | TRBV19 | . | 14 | TGTGCCAGTATAGCGAGGACGGCTGGAAACACCATATATTTT | CASIARTAGNTIYF
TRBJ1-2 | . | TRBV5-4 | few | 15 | TGTGCCAGCAGCTTGGAGGGACTTTCGAACTATGGCTACACCTTC | CASSLEGLSNYGYTF
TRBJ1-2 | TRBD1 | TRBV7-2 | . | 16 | TGTGCCAGCAGCTTAGTAGGGGGCAGGGGTCAGGGAGGCTACACCTTC | CASSLVGGRGQGGYTF
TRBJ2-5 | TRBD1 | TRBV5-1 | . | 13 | TGCGCCAGCGGAAGGACAGGGCAAGAGACCCAGTACTTC | CASGRTGQETQYF
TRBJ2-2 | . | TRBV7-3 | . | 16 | TGTGCCAGCAGCCTTGCTGGCGGGACGAACACCGGGGAGCTGTTTTTT | CASSLAGGTNTGELFF
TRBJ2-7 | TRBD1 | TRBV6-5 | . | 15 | TGTGCCAGCAGTTCCCACAGACAGGGACGGTACGAGCAGTACTTC | CASSSHRQGRYEQYF
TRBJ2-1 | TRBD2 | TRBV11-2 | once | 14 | TGTGCCAGCAGCTTCGGACTAGCTGGAAGCGAGCAGTTCTTC | CASSFGLAGSEQFF
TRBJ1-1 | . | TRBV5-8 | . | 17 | TGTGCCAGCAGCTTGGACGGACAAGCGTTGATGAACACTGAAGCTTTCTTT | CASSLDGQALMNTEAFF
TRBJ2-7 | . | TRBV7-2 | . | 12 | TGTGCCAGCAGCTTAGACTTCTACGAGCAGTACTTC | CASSLDFYEQYF
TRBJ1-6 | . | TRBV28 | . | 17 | TGTGCCAGCAGCCTCTTCGTTGTGAGCTCCTATAATTCACCCCTCCACTTT | CASSLFVVSSYNSPLHF